This T cell receptor beta chain came from a study of blood T cell repertoires in COVID-19. Study at large: Spain, Italy and the United States supplied samples that represented acute and convalescent COVID-19. Sample material is recorded as cDNA or gDNA derived from T cells, B-cell-depleted T cells, or PBMCs.

In the original analysis: How many nucleated cells were present was estimated from reference gene primer amplification. The method was immunoSEQ multiplex PCR; TCRdb's version includes in-frame clones alone and lacks a portion of them. Clone size and V and J calls were adopted from that table, with D and trimming inferred from the DNA. Of 200,000 or so clones detected, about 80% appear once; the ten largest clones hold 3% to 3.5%. This TCR came from a woman aged 30 to 39 who had recovered from COVID-19. Sequencing input: peripheral blood.

CDR3 bases: TGTGCCAGCAGCCTCGCCGAAGGGGGAAGGTCCTACAATGAGCAGTTCTTC. Its protein is CASSLAEGGRSYNEQFF. This rearrangement joins TRBV7-3 to TRBJ2-1; TRBD1 is a possible D gene (6 bases). V gave up 5 bases and J gave up 1 base, with 18 bases separating them. The CDR3 spans 17 residues. Germline loops: CDR1 SGHTA, CDR2 FQGTGA.